This TCR beta chain was recorded in a study of T cells expressing NK-cell markers. Study-level background: The eight sequenced donors comprised seven who were HCMV-seropositive and one who was seronegative. The study, taken as a whole, reports: Of the CD8+ T cell pool in several donors, about 1.0-8% was accounted for by dominant NKG2C+ clonotypes.

Note on this clonotype: What it binds is unknown.

One entry per CDR3 protein, without DNA, is what TCRdb gives after re-calling the 5' RACE reads. This sample contains about half a million distinct CDR3 sequences. CDR3 length: 13 residues. From germline, CDR1 is LGHNT and CDR2 FRNRAP. This chain connects TRBV12-5 to TRBJ1-2; absent DNA, TCRdb's TRBD1 call cannot be checked. Sequenced: blood T cells: a sorted CD56 or NKG2C T cell subset, CD4+ or CD8+ T cells, or bulk PBMC T cells (not recorded which). The sequence came from a woman between 45 and 65 years old in good health. The CDR3 sequence is CASSGDLSYGYTF.